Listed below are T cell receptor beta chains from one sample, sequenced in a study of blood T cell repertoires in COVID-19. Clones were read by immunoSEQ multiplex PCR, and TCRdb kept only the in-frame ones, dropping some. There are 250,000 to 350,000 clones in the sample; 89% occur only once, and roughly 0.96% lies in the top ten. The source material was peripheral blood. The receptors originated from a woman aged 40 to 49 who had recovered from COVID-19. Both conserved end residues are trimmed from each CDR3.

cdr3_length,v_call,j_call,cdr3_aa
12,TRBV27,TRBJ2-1,ASSLGREGNEQF
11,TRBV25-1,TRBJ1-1,ASRDRGFTEAF
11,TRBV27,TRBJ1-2,ASSSEGVYGYT
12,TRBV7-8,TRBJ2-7,ASSLAGVGYEQY
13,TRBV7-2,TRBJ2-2,ASSLNRVNTGELF
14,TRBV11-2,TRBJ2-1,ASSLTRDRGYNEQF
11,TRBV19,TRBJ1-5,ASSSQGNQPQH
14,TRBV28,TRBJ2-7,ASSSPAAQNSYEQY
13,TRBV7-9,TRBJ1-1,ASSLAKGMNTEAF
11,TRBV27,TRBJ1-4,ASSWALNEKLF
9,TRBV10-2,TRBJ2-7,ASGTSYEQY
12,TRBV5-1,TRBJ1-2,ASSLNAGDYGYT
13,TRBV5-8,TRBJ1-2,ASSLQPGQGVGYT
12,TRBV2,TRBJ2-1,ASKDGRAGNEQF
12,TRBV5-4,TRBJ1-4,ASSRGQGLEKLF
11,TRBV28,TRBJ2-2,ASLRMRAGELF
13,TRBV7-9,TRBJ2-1,ASSAQRDRGNEQF
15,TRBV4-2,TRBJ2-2,ASSPRLAGLDTGELF
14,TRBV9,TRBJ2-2,ASSAQTSGSAGELF
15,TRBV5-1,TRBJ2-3,ASSTGTSGSGTDTQY
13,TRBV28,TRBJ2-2,ASSLTGAVTGELF
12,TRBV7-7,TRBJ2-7,ASSPSGETYEQY
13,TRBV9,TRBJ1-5,ASSGGTGSNQPQH
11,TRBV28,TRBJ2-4,ASSLESPNIQY
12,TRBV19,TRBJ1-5,ASRRQGIGQPQH
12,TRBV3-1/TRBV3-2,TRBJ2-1,ASSPGGSYNEQF
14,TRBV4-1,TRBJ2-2,ASSHSSGRNTGELF
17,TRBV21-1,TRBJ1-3,ASSKADDREFYSGNTIY
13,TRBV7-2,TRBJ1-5,ASSFQGGSNQPQH
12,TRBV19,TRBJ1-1,ASSISNLNTEAF
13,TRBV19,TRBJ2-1,ASSITGGYYNEQF
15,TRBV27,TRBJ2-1,ASSPAGTSDSYNEQF
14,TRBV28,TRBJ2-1,ASSLNTGQGADEQF
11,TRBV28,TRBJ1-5,ASTWAVNQPQH
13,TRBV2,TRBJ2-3,ASSDRSGSTDTQY
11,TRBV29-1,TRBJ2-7,SVGLAGPYEQY
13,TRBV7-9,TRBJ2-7,ASSSWTSGKYEQY
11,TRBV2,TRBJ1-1,ASSTRGVTEAF
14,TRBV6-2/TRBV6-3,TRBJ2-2,ASSLTDRTNTGELF
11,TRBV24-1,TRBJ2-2,ATRETNTGELF
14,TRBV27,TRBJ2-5,ASSSGLAGGGETQY
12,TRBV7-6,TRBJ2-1,ASSLWADLGEQF
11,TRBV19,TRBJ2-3,ASSIGSTDTQY
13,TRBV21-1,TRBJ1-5,ASKTGTGVNQPQH
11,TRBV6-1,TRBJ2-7,ASSEPAGGEQY
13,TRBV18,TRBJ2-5,ASSPRLAQRETQY
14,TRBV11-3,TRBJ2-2,ASSLKAGGGSGELF
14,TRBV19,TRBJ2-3,ASRLGRSSSTDTQY
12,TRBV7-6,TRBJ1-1,ASSFQTGNTEAF
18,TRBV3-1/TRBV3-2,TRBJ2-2,ASSPTGLAESGTNTGELF
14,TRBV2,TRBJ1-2,ASSEITGMRDYGYT
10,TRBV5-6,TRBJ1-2,ASSLARNGYT